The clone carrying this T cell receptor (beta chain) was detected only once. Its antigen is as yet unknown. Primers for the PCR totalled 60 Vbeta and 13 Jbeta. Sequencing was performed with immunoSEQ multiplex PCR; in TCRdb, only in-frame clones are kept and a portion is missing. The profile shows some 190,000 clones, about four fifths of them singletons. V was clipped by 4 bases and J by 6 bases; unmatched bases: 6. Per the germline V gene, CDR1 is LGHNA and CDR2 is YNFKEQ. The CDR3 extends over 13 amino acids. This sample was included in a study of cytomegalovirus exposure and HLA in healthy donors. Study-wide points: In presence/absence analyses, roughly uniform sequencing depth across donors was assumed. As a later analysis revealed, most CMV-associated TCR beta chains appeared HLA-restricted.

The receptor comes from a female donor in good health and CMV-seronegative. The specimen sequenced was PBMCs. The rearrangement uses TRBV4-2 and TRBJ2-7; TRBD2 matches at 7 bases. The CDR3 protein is CASSRQREGEQYF. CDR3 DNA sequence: TGTGCCAGCAGCCGTCAGAGGGAGGGCGAGCAGTACTTC.